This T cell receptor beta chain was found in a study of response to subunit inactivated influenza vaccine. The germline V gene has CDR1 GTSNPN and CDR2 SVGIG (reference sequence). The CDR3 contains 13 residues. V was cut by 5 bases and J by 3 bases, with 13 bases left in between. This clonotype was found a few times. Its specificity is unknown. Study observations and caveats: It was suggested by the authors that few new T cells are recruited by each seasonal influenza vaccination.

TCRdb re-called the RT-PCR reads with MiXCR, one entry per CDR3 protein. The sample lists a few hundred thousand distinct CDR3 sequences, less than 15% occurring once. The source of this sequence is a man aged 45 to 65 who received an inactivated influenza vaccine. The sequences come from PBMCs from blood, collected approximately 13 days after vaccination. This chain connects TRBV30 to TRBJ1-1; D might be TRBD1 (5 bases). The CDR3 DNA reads TGTGCCTGGGGGAGACAGTTAGACACTGAAGCTTTCTTT. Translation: CAWGRQLDTEAFF.